The table lists the clone carrying this T cell receptor (beta chain) with a few counts. The sample is drawn from a study of tumor and adjacent non-tumor tissue in lung cancer. Study as a whole: Stage I to III disease affected 10 men and about five women aged roughly 31 to 85.

This sample's RNA came from whole unsorted tissue. The CDR3 length is 16 residues. Losses at the gene ends were 5 bases for V and 0 bases for J; bases not matched to a gene: 9. TCRbeta libraries were built with three rounds of nested PCR, modified from ARM-PCR. From the multiplex PCR reads, TCRdb called clonotypes with MiXCR, one entry per CDR3 protein. The profile covers roughly 200,000 distinct CDR3 sequences, with approximately 74% appearing a single time and roughly 24% taken by the ten largest. What was sequenced was lung tumor tissue. This TCR derives from a man aged 55 to 70 with non-small cell lung cancer. The chain combines TRBV12-3 or TRBV12-4 with TRBJ2-7, with TRBD2 matching 8 bases. The DNA for the CDR3 is TGTGCCAGCAGTCCCCGCGGGGGGTCCATCTCCTACGAGCAGTACTTC. Its protein product is CASSPRGGSISYEQYF.